These 13 T cell receptor beta chains were sequenced from one sample in a study of Tregs in tolerant kidney transplant recipients. Assay used: immunoSEQ multiplex PCR; TCRdb lists only in-frame clones, some missing. The data contain over 60,000 clones, roughly 89% of them seen just once; the ten biggest clones take up roughly 4.5%. Sample: CD4+ T cells from blood. These receptors all come from a human donor in good health.

This chain uses TRBV11-2 with TRBJ2-3, with 7 bases lining up with TRBD2. J lost 1 base, V lost 3 bases, and 4 bases had no gene match. The CDR3 is 15 residues long. Germline lookup yields CDR1 SGHAT and CDR2 FQNNGV. CDR3 in DNA: TGTGCCAGCAGCTTTGGGGCGGGGGGCACAGATACGCAGTATTTT. Translation: CASSFGAGGTDTQYF.

The chain links TRBV6-7 to TRBJ1-1; 7 bases match TRBD1. TRBV6-7 qualifies as an ORF whose function is uncertain. CDR3 length: 15 amino acids. V lost 5 bases, J lost 3 bases, and 9 bases stayed unmatched. CDR3 sequence (DNA): TGTGCCAGCAGTACCAGACAGGGAGCTGACACTGAAGCTTTCTTT. Protein product: CASSTRQGADTEAFF.

The chain couples TRBV7-2 to TRBJ2-5, with TRBD1 identical over 12 bases. The J call may be in error: the DNA end matches TRBJ2-7 better. The CDR3 runs 16 residues. Germline-derived CDR1 and CDR2 are SGHTA and FQGNSA. The DNA of the CDR3 is TGTGCCAGCAGCTTATCGGGACAGGGGGCTGTAAACGAGCAGTACTTC. It encodes CASSLSGQGAVNEQYF.

The chain joins TRBV5-4 to TRBJ2-7; 11 bases match TRBD1. CDR1 is SGHNT and CDR2 is YYREEE in the germline V gene (reference sequence). The V segment lost 3 bases and the J segment 5 bases; nucleotides outside the gene matches: 7. CDR3 size: 15 residues. The CDR3: CASSSGQGAKNEQYF. The CDR3, as DNA: TGTGCCAGCAGCTCAGGACAGGGGGCGAAGAACGAGCAGTACTTC.

The rearrangement uses TRBV9 and TRBJ2-5, with 8 nucleotides matching TRBD2. Germline V CDR1 and CDR2: SGDLS, YYNGEE. The CDR3 extends over 14 amino acids. V dropped 4 bases and J dropped 2; count of bases not matched to a gene: 4. Here the CDR3 reads CASSLSSGQETQYF. The CDR3 DNA reads as TGTGCCAGCAGCCTCTCTAGCGGGCAAGAGACCCAGTACTTC.

The V and J genes are TRBV4-1 and TRBJ2-5, with TRBD2 matching 11 bases. The length of the CDR3 is 17 residues. CDR1 is MGHRA and CDR2 is YSYEKL in the germline V gene. V trimming: 0 bases; J trimming: 4 bases; junction bases outside the gene matches: 7. The DNA for the CDR3 is TGCGCCAGCAGCCAAGATTTGGTAGCGGGAGGGCGAGAGACCCAGTACTTC. It codes for CASSQDLVAGGRETQYF.

The chain is built from TRBV5-1 and TRBJ2-3; 12 bases align to TRBD2. The CDR3 runs to 17 residues. Germline lookup yields CDR1 SGHRS and CDR2 YFSETQ. J lost 1 base, V lost 0 bases, and 3 bases had no gene match. Written as DNA, the CDR3 is TGCGCCAGCAGCTTGGGGGCTAGCGGGAGGGGCACAGATACGCAGTATTTT. This encodes CASSLGASGRGTDTQYF.

V gene TRBV5-1 combines with J gene TRBJ2-7; D might be TRBD1 (5 bases). In germline, CDR1 is SGHRS, CDR2 YFSETQ. This CDR3 has 13 residues. V was clipped by 0 bases and J by 2 bases, with 6 bases between them. CDR3 coding DNA: TGCGCCAGCAGCTTGGGCAGGGCCTACGAGCAGTACTTC. This encodes CASSLGRAYEQYF.

The gene calls are TRBV9 and TRBJ2-7, with D perhaps TRBD1 (5 bases). CDR3 length: 16 residues. Trimming cost V 1 base and J 5 bases, with 19 bases left between them. Germline V gene sequence: CDR1 SGDLS, CDR2 YYNGEE. The CDR3 DNA is TGTGCCAGCAGCGTAAGTGCCCGGGTCAGGACACACGAGCAGTACTTC. Its translation: CASSVSARVRTHEQYF. Combining the CDR3 with reference TRBV9 and TRBJ2-7 gives the whole variable domain DSGVTQTPKHLITATGQRVTLRCSPRSGDLSVYWYQQSLDQGLQFLIQYYNGEERAKGNILERFSAQQFPDLHSELNLSSLELGDSALYFCASSVSARVRTHEQYFGPGTRLTVT.

The chain has TRBV7-9 and TRBJ2-7; TRBD1 aligns across 8 bases. Trimming at V came to 1 base and at J to 7 bases, leaving 15 bases not matched to a gene. Germline loops: CDR1 SEHNR, CDR2 FQNEAQ (reference sequence). This CDR3 contains 17 residues. CDR3 sequence reads: CASSLDIGLQGANEQYF. CDR3 in DNA: TGTGCCAGCAGCTTAGATATTGGGTTGCAGGGGGCAAATGAGCAGTACTTC.

This clone was detected once. The genes are TRBV18 and TRBJ2-7; no clear D gene. The CDR3 runs 11 residues. V gave up 5 bases and J gave up 6 bases, with 8 bases separating them. Germline CDR1 reads KGHSH; CDR2 reads LQKENI. The CDR3 sequence: CASSNRSEQYF. CDR3 sequence (DNA): TGTGCCAGCTCAAACCGGAGCGAGCAGTACTTC. Looking up the rest from reference TRBV18 and TRBJ2-7 gives the full variable domain: NAGVMQNPRHLVRRRGQEARLRCSPMKGHSHVYWYRQLPEEGLKFMVYLQKENIIDESGMPKERFSAEFPKEGPSILRIQQVVRGDSAAYFCASSNRSEQYFGPGTRLTVT.

V gene TRBV20-1 combines with J gene TRBJ2-1; D possibly corresponds to TRBD1 (6 bases). V lost 6 bases to trimming and J lost 7 bases, with 10 bases between them. Germline CDR1 is DFQATT and CDR2 is SNEGSKA (reference sequence). The CDR3 runs 11 residues. DNA for the CDR3: TGCAGTGCCAACAGGGTTAATGAGCAGTTCTTC. Its protein product is CSANRVNEQFF.

A single count supports this clone. The chain is built from TRBV30 and TRBJ1-4; 8 nucleotides agree with TRBD1. Per the germline V gene, CDR1 is GTSNPN and CDR2 is SVGIG (reference sequence). The CDR3 spans 15 residues. Trimming removed 0 bases from V and 6 bases from J; junction bases left unmatched: 6. CDR3 sequence reads: CAWSVRNRGDEKLFF. Here the CDR3 DNA reads TGTGCCTGGAGTGTAAGGAACAGGGGGGATGAAAAACTGTTTTTT.